The sequence of this T cell receptor (beta chain) was determined in a study of T cell repertoires in cytomegalovirus infection. Across the study: Recently identified HLA-C-restricted CMV epitopes were used, and well-studied HLA-B-restricted CMV epitopes were used as well.

This clonotype was counted only a few times. The target antigen is unknown. From germline, CDR1 is SEHNR and CDR2 FQNEAQ (reference sequence). V was clipped by 11 bases and J by 3 bases; unmatched bases: 7. This CDR3 contains 13 residues. TCRdb reprocessed the reads via MiXCR and lists one record per CDR3 protein. The sample comprises 650,000 to 900,000 distinct CDR3 sequences, 25% to 30% of which are singletons, and 10% to 15% rests with the top ten. The chain couples TRBV7-9 to TRBJ2-3; 8 positions match TRBD1. The sample in question was cultured CD8+ T cells from PBMCs, obtained from culture after CMV antigen stimulation. The receptor comes from a human donor in good health (CMV status not recorded). Some clones in this sample may be carry-over from other donors' samples. Here the CDR3 reads CACKGQVTDTQYF. The CDR3 bases are TGTGCCTGCAAGGGACAGGTGACAGATACGCAGTATTTT.